The entry below gives a single T cell receptor (beta chain) sequence along with its context. Its antigen is unknown. These data originate in a study of cytomegalovirus exposure and HLA in healthy donors. Germline V gene lookup returns CDR1 SGHNT and CDR2 YYREEE (reference sequence). The CDR3 contains 12 residues. Deletions cut 4 bases from V and 8 bases from J, with 12 bases between. At sampling all donors were nominally healthy, likely with unrecorded immune exposures. Study-wide points: The authors considered a cluster of highly shared sequence variants likely to be a sequencing artifact. Earlier results showed most TCR beta V segments being productive about 90% or about 30% of the time. Later, TCR association rates were found to vary by HLA locus, highest for DRB1 and lowest for HLA-C.

Use of 60 Vbeta and 13 Jbeta primers characterized the PCR. The table came from immunoSEQ multiplex PCR; TCRdb's copy has only in-frame clones and leaves some out. The table shows over 200,000 clones, with approximately 82% occurring only once. V and J are TRBV5-4 and TRBJ1-2; tentative D call: TRBD1 (6 bases). The sequenced sample consisted of PBMCs. The TCR comes from a woman in her thirties or forties in good health and CMV-seronegative. In nucleotides, the CDR3 is TGTGCCAGCAGCGAGACAGGCTGGGGCTACACCTTC. It specifies CASSETGWGYTF.